Sequencing of this T cell receptor beta chain was carried out in a study of T cell repertoires in cytomegalovirus infection (dated by TCRdb to the late 2010s). Notes on the research overall: The HLA type of each donor mattered for the analysis, because public TCR beta signatures pointed to carriage of CMV infection along with the matching HLA type. Summary of the overall study and its limitations: The ex vivo response was dominated by HLA-C-restricted CMV-specific TCR beta clonotypes, and the single most frequent clonotype in two of eight donors was supplied by these HLA-C-restricted clonotypes. Cumulative frequency of public TCR beta family members discriminated carriers of CMV infection plus the relevant HLA type in this cohort and an independent 352-donor cohort.

This clonotype was seen a single time. Its antigen remains undetermined. A much more abundant neighbour one base away suggests this may be a read error. Taken from cysteine to phenylalanine, the CDR3 has 15 residues. The DNA shown is the 45-base CDR3, in frame from base 1. The germline V gene encodes CDR1 SGHVS and CDR2 FQNEAQ. The reads were generated on an Illumina HiSeq 1500. The public reads were reprocessed in TCRdb via fastp at Q25 and MiXCR, keeping in-frame beta chains. Each entry merges the rows of one CDR3 protein and shows their most common DNA and genes. The sample table records roughly 640,000 distinct CDR3 sequences; 24% of these occur just once. Jointly, the top ten make up roughly 8% of the sample.

This clonotype originated in a human donor in good health (CMV status not recorded). Some clones in this sample may be carry-over from other donors' samples. Recombination joined TRBV7-8 with TRBJ2-1; the D gene cannot be resolved beyond TRBD1 or TRBD2, each matching 5 bases. The sequenced sample was CD8+ T cells from PBMCs. For the CDR3, the sequence is CTSSLSTGRNNEQFF. At the DNA level, the sequence is TGTACCAGCAGCTTATCCACGGGACGGAACAATGAGCAGTTCTTC.